Listed here is a single TCR beta chain. Its specificity is unknown. The data stem from a study of cytomegalovirus exposure and HLA in healthy donors. Clones were sequenced by immunoSEQ multiplex PCR, and TCRdb holds only the in-frame ones, with some missing. The sample shows some 150,000 clones, less than 90% of them seen only once. The study's findings and limits: Cytomegalovirus association was assigned to some 160 TCR beta chains.

Trimming removed 10 bases at V and 3 bases at J, with 9 bases between. Germline CDR1 is MDHEN and CDR2 is SYDVKM. The CDR3 contains 12 residues. The sample was PBMCs. The chain carries TRBV28 and TRBJ1-4; TRBD1 might be the D (6 bases). The receptor comes from a woman aged 18-29 years in good health and CMV-seropositive. As DNA, the CDR3 is TGTGCCATACAGGGCGCTAATGAAAAACTGTTTTTT. Its translation is CAIQGANEKLFF.